The TCR beta chain described here comes from a study of Graves' ophthalmopathy and Graves' hyperthyroidism (dated by TCRdb to 2017 to 2018). Background on the whole study: Peripheral blood was collected at initial diagnosis, prior to any treatment. An independent validation cohort was composed of approximately 19 hyperthyroidism patients and 17 patients who later progressed from hyperthyroidism to ophthalmopathy. In total, under 150 blood samples were TCR-sequenced: approximately 42 ophthalmopathy, some 75 hyperthyroidism and some 17 hyperthyroidism-to-ophthalmopathy patients. The study used TCR beta repertoire signatures to distinguish Graves' ophthalmopathy from Graves' hyperthyroidism and to predict progression to ophthalmopathy. A discovery set of 100 patients (approximately 45 ophthalmopathy, around 57 stable hyperthyroidism) was enrolled to explore V-J signatures distinguishing ophthalmopathy from hyperthyroidism. Once sampling was done, hyperthyroidism patients were given methimazole at a starting dose of 30 mg daily, while ophthalmopathy patients were given high-dose intravenous methylprednisolone. In five or six hyperthyroidism patients, T-cell repertoires of thyroid tissue and blood were compared.

The germline V gene yields SNHLY for CDR1 and FYNNEI for CDR2. Deletion took 5 bases off V and 4 bases off J, with a span of 20 bases between the germline ends. From the cysteine through the phenylalanine, the CDR3 covers 16 amino acids. Only CDR3 DNA is held: 48 bases, read in frame from base 1. Ophthalmopathy patients had moderately to severely active disease, Clinical Activity Score of at least 3, NOSPECS grade of at least 4, and disease duration under 3 months. Patients with other autoimmune diseases, uncontrolled infections, pregnancy or lactation were excluded. Diagnosis relied on clinical symptoms, serum thyroxine, TRAb, thyroid ultrasound and orbital computed tomography. PBMCs were isolated from 7.5 to 10 ml of fresh peripheral blood by Ficoll-Paque density gradient centrifugation. Total RNA was extracted using Trizol reagent, and RNA quality was checked on an Agilent 2100 Bioanalyzer. To note about this clonotype: The clone's antigen remains unknown. There are no base qualities to consult, and no much larger clone falls within one base.

For repertoire sequencing, the TCR beta CDR3 regions were amplified from RNA transcripts. The first round was an RT-PCR using HTBI primers with the Qiagen OneStep RT-PCR kit, and this first round was followed by a second-round multiplex PCR, then size selection and purification. Libraries were sequenced on an Illumina HiSeq2000 using paired-end 100 bp reads. The authors processed their data as follows. SOAPnuke was used to process the reads, throwing out any read that had adapters, had uncalled bases, had a mean Phred below 15, or lacked an exact constant-primer or identifier match. COPE v1.2.5 was used to merge high-quality paired reads. Unique nucleotide sequences were defined as clonotypes and aligned to IMGT TRB V, D and J references using MiTCR v1.1. The analysis was limited to V-J combinations with a frequency above 0.0001, which together covered approximately 99% of repertoires. For each V-J combination, a TCR clonal expansion and chaos score was defined as F50 clonal expansion divided by the chaos observed in the TCRdist matrix. Welch's t-statistics and random forest were used to reduce the features to 10 to 15 V-J combinations, which were then used as input to a naive Bayes classifier. Thyroid-blood repertoire similarity was quantified with the Morisita-Horn index. TCRdb handled the public reads itself, with Q25 trimming in fastp and clone calling in MiXCR, and kept productive beta chains. Merged by CDR3 protein, the rows form single entries marked with the most common genes and DNA. The V and J calls and clone size are TCRdb's, not the authors'. Here the sample has some 750,000 distinct CDR3 sequences; roughly two fifths occur a single time. 44% of the sample is taken by the ten largest.

General conclusions and limits of the study: In validation, the model predicted ophthalmopathy progression with about 64% sensitivity and approximately 72% specificity; about a dozen predicted patients were CT-confirmed with GO in a median of 6.5 months. In cross-validation, the 13-signature model distinguished ophthalmopathy from stable hyperthyroidism with just over 85% sensitivity and around 81% specificity, and in the test set the corresponding values were roughly 78% and 74%. No statistical method was used to predetermine the sample size, and group allocation was not hidden from the investigators. Among expanded thyroid clonotypes with frequency above 0.001, most also showed up in blood, which suggests that blood repertoires may reflect the thyroid immune response.

What was sequenced was peripheral blood. The sequence was obtained from an adult man with Graves' ophthalmopathy. Recombination linked TRBV2 to TRBJ1-2, with no confident D gene call. The CDR3 here reads CASSLPVTGLLYGYTF. The DNA sequence is as follows: TGTGCCAGCAGTTTGCCGGTTACGGGTCTTCTCTATGGCTACACCTTC.